This T cell receptor (beta chain) is drawn from a study of shared clonotypes between healthy human individuals. Points from the study as a whole: On the whole, naive subsets had larger estimated richness than memory subsets had. Rarefaction demonstrated incomplete sorted-subset sequencing despite large depth.

The donors, all of them Caucasian adults, lived in Nashville, Tennessee. The data were produced by immunoSEQ multiplex PCR, yet TCRdb's version contains in-frame clones alone and is incomplete. The sample lists around 1.4 million clones; 98% were seen once. Comment on this clone: As yet, its antigen is unknown.

J lost 3 bases, V lost 5 bases, and 9 bases had no gene match. CDR1 is LNHDA and CDR2 is SQIVND in the germline V gene (reference sequence). This CDR3 has 15 residues. Sample: naive CD4+ T cells sorted from blood. This sample's subset: CD45RA+ positively selected. The receptor's source is a man in his thirties or forties in good health. This chain links TRBV19 with TRBJ2-7; 8 nucleotides line up with TRBD2. DNA for the CDR3: TGTGCCAGTAGTTCAAGGGCTAGCGGGCTCTACGAGCAGTACTTC. This codes for CASSSRASGLYEQYF.